This T cell receptor beta chain was found in a study of early T cells in non-severe SARS-CoV-2 infection. This CDR3 spans 17 amino acids. Germline assignment: CDR1 SEHNR and CDR2 FQNEAQ (reference sequence). The V gene end was trimmed by 5 bases and the J gene end by 3 bases; junction bases not matched to a gene: 14. TCRdb itself ran the 5' RACE reads through MiXCR, one entry per CDR3 protein. The sample includes 50,000 or so distinct CDR3 sequences, roughly 5.5% of them seen just once. This chain connects TRBV7-9 to TRBJ2-5, with 8 bases fitting TRBD2. The sequence derives from an adult who was a healthcare worker with PCR-confirmed SARS-CoV-2 infection or an uninfected control (not recorded which). Sequencing was done on a sample of whole blood. DNA of the CDR3: TGTGCCAGCAGCGCCCGCCGGGGGGGCCTAGTGAAAGAGACCCAGTACTTC. Protein product: CASSARRGGLVKETQYF.